Reported below is one T cell receptor (beta chain). The antigen is unknown. The data derive from a study of healthy donors' naive CD4 and CD8 T cells. Study-wide findings and caveats: About an eighth of CD4/CD8 propensity variance appeared explained by V, J and CDR3 charge.

CD4+CD8-CD45RO-CD45RA+ cells were naive CD4+; CD8+CD4-CD45RA+CD27bright cells were naive CD8+. Starting from roughly 0.55 ug of total RNA, TCR libraries were made with linear amplification. One entry per CDR3 protein results from TCRdb running MiXCR on the reads. The data contain approximately 180,000 distinct CDR3 sequences, around 74% of them singletons. The V gene's germline CDR1 is MNHEY and CDR2 SVGEGT. The CDR3 runs to 19 residues. V was clipped by 6 bases and J by 6 bases; unmatched bases: 22. V and J are TRBV6-2 or TRBV6-3 and TRBJ2-1; 8 nucleotides align to TRBD1. Sequencing input: naive CD4+ and CD8+ T cells sorted from blood, pooled from several donors. The receptor was isolated from a pool of human donors in good health; the sample pools cells from several healthy donors. The CDR3 loop is CASSGPGQESKIGGNEQFF. CDR3 in DNA: TGTGCCAGCAGCGGTCCGGGACAGGAAAGTAAAATCGGGGGCAATGAGCAGTTCTTC.